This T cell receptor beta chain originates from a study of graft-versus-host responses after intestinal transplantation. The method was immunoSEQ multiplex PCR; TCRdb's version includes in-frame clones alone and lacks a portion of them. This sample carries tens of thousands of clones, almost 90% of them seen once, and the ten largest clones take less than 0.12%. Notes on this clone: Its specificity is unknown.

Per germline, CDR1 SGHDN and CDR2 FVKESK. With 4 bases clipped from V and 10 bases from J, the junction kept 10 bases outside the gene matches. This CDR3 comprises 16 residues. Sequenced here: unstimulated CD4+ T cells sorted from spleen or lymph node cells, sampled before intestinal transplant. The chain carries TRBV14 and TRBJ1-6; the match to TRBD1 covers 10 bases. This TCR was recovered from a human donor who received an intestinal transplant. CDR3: CASSPHRDRGGSPLHF. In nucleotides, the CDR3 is TGTGCCAGCAGCCCCCACCGGGACAGGGGTGGGTCACCCCTCCACTTT.